The TCR beta chain under discussion was sequenced for a study of T cell repertoires in cytomegalovirus infection. In its sample, this clonotype was seen many times. The CDR3 has 14 residues. V gave up 6 bases and J gave up 6 bases, with 20 bases separating them. The germline V gene has CDR1 SQVTM and CDR2 ANQGSEA. MiXCR was run by TCRdb on the reads, yielding one entry per CDR3 protein. The table has about 260,000 distinct CDR3 sequences, 12% to 15% seen once. Sequenced input: PBMCs. V usage is TRBV29-1 and J usage is TRBJ2-5; the D gene is possibly TRBD1 (5 bases). The clonotype was recovered from a human donor in good health (CMV status not recorded). Some clones in this sample may be carry-over from other donors' samples. The CDR3 region is CSVPTEPPRKTQYF. The CDR3 nucleotides are TGCAGCGTCCCGACAGAGCCCCCAAGAAAGACCCAGTACTTC.